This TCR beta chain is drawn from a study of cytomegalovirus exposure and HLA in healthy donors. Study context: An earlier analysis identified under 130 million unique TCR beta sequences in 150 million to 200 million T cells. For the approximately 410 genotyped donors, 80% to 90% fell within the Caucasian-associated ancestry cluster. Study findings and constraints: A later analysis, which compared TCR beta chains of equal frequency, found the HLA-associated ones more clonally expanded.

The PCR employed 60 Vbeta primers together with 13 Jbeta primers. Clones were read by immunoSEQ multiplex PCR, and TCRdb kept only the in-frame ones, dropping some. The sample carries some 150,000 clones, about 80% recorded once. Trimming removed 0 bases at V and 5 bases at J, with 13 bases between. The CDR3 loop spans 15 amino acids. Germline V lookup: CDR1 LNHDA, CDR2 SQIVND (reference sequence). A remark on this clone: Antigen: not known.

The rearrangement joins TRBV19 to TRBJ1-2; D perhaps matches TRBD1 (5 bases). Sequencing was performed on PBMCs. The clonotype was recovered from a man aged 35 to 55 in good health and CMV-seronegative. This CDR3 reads CASSIEARQRYGYTF. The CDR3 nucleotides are TGTGCCAGTAGTATAGAAGCGAGACAGAGATATGGCTACACCTTC.